The 3 T cell receptor beta chains listed next were all sequenced from one sample in a study of T-cell memory formation after mild COVID-19. One entry per CDR3 protein, called by TCRdb with MiXCR from the 5' RACE reads. The sample shows 560,000 or so distinct CDR3 sequences, roughly 17% of them seen only once. Sequenced sample: PBMCs or a T cell subset sorted from them (not recorded which). The receptors were sampled from an adult woman who had mild COVID-19 (a few samples of this study predate the infection). Cell type and time point are not known.

This clonotype was counted ten times or more. This chain joins TRBV6-4 and TRBJ1-2; TRBD1 aligns across 10 bases. Unmatched junction bases numbered 8, after V lost 6 bases and J lost 7 bases. The CDR3 runs to 14 residues. Germline V CDR1 and CDR2: MRHNA, SNTAGT. CDR3 in amino acids: CASSPTGTGAGYTF. CDR3 in DNA: TGTGCCAGCAGCCCCACCGGGACAGGGGCTGGCTACACCTTC.

The CDR3 DNA follows: TGCGCCAGCAGCCAGTCGGGGGTGGGGATCTACGAGCAGTACTTC. This sequence encodes CASSQSGVGIYEQYF. The chain is built from TRBV4-1 and TRBJ2-7; a possible D gene is TRBD2 (6 bases). With 3 bases removed from V and 3 bases from J, the gap between germline ends came to 15 bases. The CDR3 length is 15 residues. Per the germline V gene, CDR1 is MGHRA and CDR2 is YSYEKL.

The genes are TRBV19 and TRBJ2-1; TRBD2 matches at 10 bases. With 5 bases clipped from V and 9 bases from J, the junction kept 10 bases outside the gene matches. Germline V lookup: CDR1 LNHDA, CDR2 SQIVND (reference sequence). This CDR3 contains 15 residues. CDR3 sequence reads: CASSFLASGSGEQFF. As DNA, the CDR3 is TGTGCCAGTAGTTTCTTGGCTAGCGGGAGTGGTGAGCAGTTCTTC.